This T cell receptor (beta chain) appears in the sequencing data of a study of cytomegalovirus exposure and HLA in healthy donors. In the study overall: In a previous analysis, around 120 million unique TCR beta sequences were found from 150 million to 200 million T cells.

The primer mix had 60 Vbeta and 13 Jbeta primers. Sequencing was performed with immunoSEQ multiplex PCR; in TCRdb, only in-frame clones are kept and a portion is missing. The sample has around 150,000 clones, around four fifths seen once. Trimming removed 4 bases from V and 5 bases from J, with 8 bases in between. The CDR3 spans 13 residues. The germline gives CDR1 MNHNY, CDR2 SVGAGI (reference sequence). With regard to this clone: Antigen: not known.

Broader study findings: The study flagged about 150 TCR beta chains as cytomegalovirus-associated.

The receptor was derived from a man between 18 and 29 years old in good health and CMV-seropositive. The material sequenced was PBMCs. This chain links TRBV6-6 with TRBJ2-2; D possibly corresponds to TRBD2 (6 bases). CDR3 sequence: CASSWRDTGELFF. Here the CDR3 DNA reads TGTGCCAGCAGTTGGAGGGATACCGGGGAGCTGTTTTTT.